This entry features one T cell receptor (beta chain) sequence. What it binds is not known. The cohort's ophthalmopathy patients, a group with duration under 3 months, had a Clinical Activity Score of at least 3 and a NOSPECS grade of at least 4. Trimming took 4 bases from V and 5 from J; bases not matched to a gene: 7. The germline V gene encodes CDR1 SEHNR and CDR2 FQNEAQ (reference sequence). This CDR3 region has 16 residues. This sample is part of a study of T cells in Graves' hyperthyroidism and ophthalmopathy. Regions amplified from RNA transcripts were the TCR beta CDR3 regions. HTBI primers were used for first-round RT-PCR of the TCR CDR3. A single record per CDR3 protein comes from TCRdb applying MiXCR to the multiplex PCR reads. The sample lists a few hundred thousand distinct CDR3 sequences; more than 15% were seen once. Points from the study as a whole: Most thyroid clonotypes with frequency above 0.001 were detected in blood.

This receptor was taken from a woman aged 18-30 years with Graves' ophthalmopathy. This chain links TRBV7-9 with TRBJ2-1, with TRBD2 identical over 11 bases. Sequencing was performed on blood. The CDR3, as DNA: TGTGCCAGCAGCTCGGGGGGACTAGCGGTGAACAATGAGCAGTTCTTC. Translating it yields CASSSGGLAVNNEQFF.